This is a list of T cell receptor beta chains from one sample in a study of CD8 T cells in ankylosing spondylitis. TCRdb itself ran the 5' RACE reads through MiXCR, one entry per CDR3 protein. The table records more than 150,000 distinct CDR3 sequences, roughly 18% of them present only once. The sample was blood, either unsorted or a sorted T cell fraction (not recorded which). These receptors originate from a male donor aged 10 to 35 with ankylosing spondylitis or in good health (not recorded which). CDR3s include the opening cysteine and the closing phenylalanine or tryptophan.

v_call cdr3_length cdr3_aa
TRBV4-3 13 CASSLSGADTQYF
TRBV5-4 15 CASSPRGPSSYEQYF
TRBV5-1 15 CASSTNPGTNEKLFF
TRBV19 16 CASSIDMGRRNTEAFF
TRBV6-5 14 CASRPRGILYEQYF
TRBV6-2/TRBV6-3 18 CASSYLRRTSYYYNEQFF
TRBV12-3/TRBV12-4 19 CASSSATSGRAYSYNEQFF
TRBV7-6 18 CASSLLGRTGANTGELFF
TRBV7-2 16 CASSPRQGGYQETQYF
TRBV10-3 13 CAIGPGTGEKLFF
TRBV6-6 11 CASNGGTEAFF
TRBV3-1 14 CASSPREGVTEAFF
TRBV6-6 12 CASSSLNYGYTF
TRBV12-3/TRBV12-4 11 CASSPRETQYF
TRBV15 15 CATSRDQVVQETQYF
TRBV4-3 13 CASSQAGQGSQFF
TRBV5-1 14 CASSLAEETDTQYF
TRBV12-3/TRBV12-4 14 CASSLTGTVNEQFF
TRBV11-3 13 CASSSGTIGEQFF
TRBV6-5 16 CASRTDYRATSYEQYF
TRBV5-1 15 CASSFTEGGGTEAFF
TRBV7-2 15 CASSPHSGTAIGYTF
TRBV2 13 CASSLARPDTQYF
TRBV4-1 14 CASSQGRLADTQYF